Shown below are 30 T cell receptor beta chains from a single sample sequenced in a study of radiation and T cells in renal cell carcinoma. Here immunoSEQ multiplex PCR was the method, and the copy in TCRdb shows in-frame clones only, minus some. The sample comprises roughly 160,000 clones, roughly 90% of which are singletons, and around 10% rests with the top ten. Time point denoted: blood 4 weeks post-SBRT, at nephrectomy. Described treatment: 15 Gy SBRT to primary tumor, nephrectomy 4 weeks later. The sample consisted of blood, taken from a patient whose treatment included radiotherapy and nephrectomy. The receptors derive from a woman aged 50 to 65 with renal cell carcinoma.

This rearrangement joins TRBV2 to TRBJ2-3; possibly TRBD2 for D (7 bases). V was pared by 0 bases and J by 6 bases, with 10 bases between. Germline V gives CDR1 SNHLY, CDR2 FYNNEI. The CDR3 runs 14 residues. The CDR3 protein is CASSEAGGLDTQYF. The CDR3 DNA reads as TGTGCCAGCAGTGAAGCGGGGGGGCTCGATACGCAGTATTTT.

This chain joins TRBV11-2 and TRBJ1-2; the D gene is possibly TRBD1 (6 bases). The germline CDR1 and CDR2 sequences are SGHAT and FQNNGV. Trimming removed 0 bases from V and 3 bases from J, with 11 bases in between. This CDR3 comprises 15 residues. CDR3 residues: CASSLDPTGYYGYTF. The CDR3 DNA is TGTGCCAGCAGCTTAGATCCGACAGGTTACTATGGCTACACCTTC.

The DNA for the CDR3 is TGTGCCAGTAAGGGCAGGGAGGAGTCCTACGAGCAGTACTTC. Its protein is CASKGREESYEQYF. The chain recombines TRBV19 with TRBJ2-7, with D possibly being TRBD2 (6 bases). Germline CDR1 reads LNHDA; CDR2 reads SQIVND (reference sequence). This CDR3 has 14 residues. Trimming took off 7 bases at V and 1 base at J, with 14 bases between the two ends.

This CDR3 is CASTTPNYGYTF. Here the CDR3 DNA reads TGTGCCAGCACCACACCAAACTATGGCTACACCTTC. The rearrangement uses TRBV19 and TRBJ1-2; D is unclear. Germline V lookup: CDR1 LNHDA, CDR2 SQIVND (reference sequence). Trimming removed 9 bases at V and 2 bases at J, with 10 bases between. The CDR3 length is 12 residues.

V is TRBV6-6 and J is TRBJ1-6; possibly TRBD1 for D (5 bases). Trimming took off 8 bases at V and 8 bases at J, with 10 bases between the two ends. The CDR3 length is 12 residues. Germline CDR1 MNHNY, CDR2 SVGAGI (reference sequence). The CDR3 spells CASGTYDSPLHF. Here the CDR3 DNA reads TGTGCCAGCGGGACCTACGATTCACCCCTCCACTTT.

This clone has just one count. The chain has TRBV2 and TRBJ2-2; TRBD1 matches at 8 bases. V trimming: 5 bases; J trimming: 2 bases; junction bases outside the gene matches: 4. The germline V gene encodes CDR1 SNHLY and CDR2 FYNNEI. The CDR3 covers 15 residues. The CDR3 reads CASSFDRGNTGELFF. The DNA of the CDR3 is TGTGCCAGCAGTTTCGACAGGGGTAACACCGGGGAGCTGTTTTTT.

The CDR3 protein is CASSLGPVGSPLHF. CDR3 sequence (DNA): TGCGCCAGCAGCTTAGGACCCGTGGGTTCACCCCTCCACTTT. J is TRBJ1-6 and V is TRBV4-1; D unresolved. Trimming pared 5 bases from V and 9 bases from J, leaving 14 bases between. Germline V gene lookup returns CDR1 MGHRA and CDR2 YSYEKL. This CDR3 has 14 residues.

This clone was detected only once. The V gene is TRBV10-3, the J gene TRBJ1-1, with D possibly matching TRBD1 (5 bases). The CDR3 has 16 residues. Per the germline V gene, CDR1 is ENHRY and CDR2 is SYGVKD. Trimming removed 6 bases at V and 2 bases at J, with 19 bases between. Written as DNA, the CDR3 is TGTGCCATCAGGGAACCCGGGACGGGAGTTAACACTGAAGCTTTCTTT. Translation gives CAIREPGTGVNTEAFF.

CDR3 residues: CASSYGSSYNEQFF. For the CDR3, the DNA is TGCGCCAGCAGCTACGGAAGCTCCTACAATGAGCAGTTCTTC. The gene calls are TRBV5-1 and TRBJ2-1; D ambiguous. The CDR3 extends over 14 amino acids. V lost 3 bases to trimming and J lost 0 bases, with 7 bases between them. From germline, CDR1 is SGHRS and CDR2 YFSETQ.

CDR3 residues: CSARREKELFF. CDR3 DNA sequence: TGCAGTGCTAGACGGGAAAAGGAGCTGTTTTTT. The gene calls are TRBV20-1 and TRBJ2-2; a possible D gene is TRBD2 (5 bases). Deletions cut 2 bases from V and 10 bases from J, with 8 bases between. The germline CDR1 and CDR2 sequences are DFQATT and SNEGSKA (reference sequence). The CDR3 runs to 11 residues.

This clone was observed once. The V and J genes are TRBV7-2 and TRBJ1-4, with TRBD1 matching 7 bases. The CDR3 totals 14 residues. V shed 1 base, J shed 8 bases, and the junction held 4 bases outside the gene matches. The germline gives CDR1 SGHTA, CDR2 FQGNSA. DNA of the CDR3: TGTGCCAGCAGCTTAGGGACAGGTGGGGAAAAACTGTTTTTT. It encodes CASSLGTGGEKLFF.

The J gene is TRBJ2-2, the V gene TRBV9, with TRBD2 identical over 8 bases. The CDR3 spans 15 residues. CDR1 is SGDLS, CDR2 YYNGEE, per germline. Trimming took 0 bases from V and 7 from J; bases not matched to a gene: 5. The CDR3 DNA sequence: TGTGCCAGCAGCGTAGCGGGGGGGCGAAGCGGGGAGCTGTTTTTT. It encodes CASSVAGGRSGELFF.

This chain uses TRBV5-4 with TRBJ1-1; D unresolved. Between the trimmed V and J ends, which lost 4 bases and 2 bases, there was a span of 12 bases. The CDR3 consists of 14 residues. Germline assignment: CDR1 SGHNT and CDR2 YYREEE (reference sequence). Here the CDR3 DNA reads TGTGCCAGCAGCCGCCTCCGGACCAACACTGAAGCTTTCTTT. It yields the protein CASSRLRTNTEAFF.

The rearrangement links TRBV6-5 to TRBJ1-4; 10 bases agree with TRBD1. CDR1 and CDR2 (germline): MNHEY, SVGAGI. J was trimmed by 10 bases and V by 0 bases; bases with no gene match: 5. This CDR3 spans 15 amino acids. CDR3 DNA: TGTGCCAGCAGTTACTCCGGACAGGGGGTGGGAAAACTGTTTTTT. Encoded protein: CASSYSGQGVGKLFF.

This chain joins TRBV7-2 and TRBJ2-4; tentative D call: TRBD2 (6 bases). This CDR3 has 15 residues. Germline CDR1 is SGHTA and CDR2 is FQGNSA. V lost 4 bases to trimming and J lost 0 bases, with 10 bases between them. CDR3 sequence: CASSSPGGAKNIQYF. CDR3 nucleotide sequence: TGTGCCAGCAGCTCCCCCGGGGGAGCCAAAAACATTCAGTACTTC. The full variable domain, completed using reference TRBV7-2 and TRBJ2-4, is GAGVSQSPSNKVTEKGKDVELRCDPISGHTALYWYRQSLGQGLEFLIYFQGNSAPDKSGLPSDRFSAERTGGSVSTLTIQRTQQEDSAVYLCASSSPGGAKNIQYFGAGTRLSVL.

This chain links TRBV30 with TRBJ1-5; possible D gene TRBD1, 5 bases. The germline V and J ends were trimmed by 5 bases and 5 bases, with 13 bases remaining between them. Germline CDR1 and CDR2: GTSNPN and SVGIG (reference sequence). This CDR3 comprises 13 residues. This CDR3 is CAWGDLGDQPQHF. The CDR3 region has the DNA TGTGCCTGGGGGGACCTCGGAGATCAGCCCCAGCATTTT.

This rearrangement joins TRBV7-9 to TRBJ2-1; TRBD1 or TRBD2 may be the D gene (7 bases each). The CDR3 runs 17 residues. V shed 3 bases and J shed 1 base, with 16 bases lying between them. In germline, CDR1 is SEHNR, CDR2 FQNEAQ (reference sequence). Here the CDR3 DNA reads TGTGCCAGCAGCTTCCCAGGGGGGGGGCCATCCTACAATGAGCAGTTCTTC. Translation: CASSFPGGGPSYNEQFF.

The table lists this clone with a few counts. The rearrangement links TRBV5-1 to TRBJ1-1; maybe TRBD1 (6 bases). V was cut by 1 base and J by 1 base, with 11 bases left in between. The CDR3 totals 15 residues. CDR1 and CDR2 (germline): SGHRS, YFSETQ. The CDR3 DNA follows: TGCGCCAGCAGCTTGCAGGGGACCGAGAACACTGAAGCTTTCTTT. It yields the protein CASSLQGTENTEAFF. Full variable domain (missing parts from reference TRBV5-1 and TRBJ1-1): KAGVTQTPRYLIKTRGQQVTLSCSPISGHRSVSWYQQTPGQGLQFLFEYFSETQRNKGNFPGRFSGRQFSNSRSEMNVSTLELGDSALYLCASSLQGTENTEAFFGQGTRLTVV.

The rearrangement uses TRBV18 and TRBJ1-3; D gene uncertain. V dropped 6 bases and J dropped 0 bases, with 15 bases sitting between them. Germline CDR1 KGHSH, CDR2 LQKENI. The CDR3 sequence is 16 residues long. The CDR3 coding sequence is TGTGCCAGCTCTTACACTGGGTCCTACTCTGGAAACACCATATATTTT. Encoded protein: CASSYTGSYSGNTIYF.

The V gene is TRBV7-8, the J gene TRBJ2-3; D gene uncertain. CDR1 is SGHVS and CDR2 is FQNEAQ in the germline V gene. CDR3 length: 15 residues. V shed 5 bases and J shed 4 bases, with 16 bases lying between them. The CDR3 DNA sequence: TGTGCCAGCAGCGAACCCGGCCCAATATCAGATACGCAGTATTTT. Protein sequence: CASSEPGPISDTQYF.

The chain recombines TRBV5-1 with TRBJ1-5; D is possibly TRBD1 (5 bases). V was trimmed by 0 bases and J by 4 bases, leaving 14 bases between them. CDR3 length: 16 amino acids. Germline V gives CDR1 SGHRS, CDR2 YFSETQ. The CDR3: CASSLGSGLGNQPQHF. The CDR3 bases are TGCGCCAGCAGCTTGGGATCAGGGCTTGGGAATCAGCCCCAGCATTTT.

This clone was seen once. The chain links TRBV5-1 to TRBJ1-4; 8 bases align to TRBD1. V shed 4 bases and J 8 bases; nucleotides not matched to a gene: 7. Germline CDR1 is SGHRS and CDR2 is YFSETQ. This CDR3 spans 14 amino acids. CDR3 sequence (DNA): TGCGCCAGCAGCAGGACAGGGATTGAGGAAAAACTGTTTTTT. It codes for CASSRTGIEEKLFF.

The chain recombines TRBV5-1 with TRBJ2-1; 10 bases match TRBD1. V dropped 4 bases and J dropped 6; count of bases not matched to a gene: 13. The CDR3 runs 17 residues. Germline V gives CDR1 SGHRS, CDR2 YFSETQ. The CDR3 DNA follows: TGCGCCAGCAGCGATTACCCCGGGACAGGGGCGTTCAATGAGCAGTTCTTC. This gives the protein CASSDYPGTGAFNEQFF.

In its sample, this clone was seen a few times. This chain uses TRBV18 with TRBJ2-7, with D perhaps TRBD1 or TRBD2 (7 bases each). The CDR3 runs 15 residues. CDR1 and CDR2 (germline): KGHSH, LQKENI. V was pared by 3 bases and J by 6 bases, with 18 bases between. The CDR3 bases are TGTGCCAGCTCACCGATCGAGACAGGGACTACCGAGCAGTACTTC. Encoded protein: CASSPIETGTTEQYF.

CDR3 sequence: CASSEVPKEEKLFF. The CDR3 region has the DNA TGTGCCAGCAGTGAAGTGCCTAAGGAGGAAAAACTGTTTTTT. The V gene is TRBV6-1, the J gene TRBJ1-4, with unresolved D. The ends were cut back, 1 base at V and 8 bases at J, with 11 bases in the middle. The CDR3 spans 14 residues. Germline V CDR1 and CDR2: MNHNS, SASEGT.

This sequence joins TRBV19 and TRBJ2-6; maybe TRBD1 (5 bases). CDR1 is LNHDA and CDR2 is SQIVND in the germline V gene (reference sequence). This CDR3 is 13 amino acids long. The CDR3, as DNA: TGTGCGGGGCTGGTACCTGGGGCCAACGTCCTGACTTTC. Translated, it gives CAGLVPGANVLTF.

The chain couples TRBV27 to TRBJ2-1, with D possibly matching TRBD1 (7 bases). Per germline, CDR1 MNHEY and CDR2 SMNVEV (reference sequence). Trimming took off 5 bases at V and 6 bases at J, with 17 bases between the two ends. The CDR3 is 15 residues long. The CDR3 DNA reads as TGTGCCAGCAGTCCCAGAGGGCAGGGGGGCAATGAGCAGTTCTTC. This gives the protein CASSPRGQGGNEQFF.

The J gene is TRBJ1-5, the V gene TRBV5-8; 12 bases are shared with TRBD1. The ends lost 4 bases at V and 5 bases at J; junction bases unmatched: 16. Germline CDR1 SGHTS, CDR2 YDEGEE. This CDR3 is built from 19 residues. The CDR3 DNA reads as TGTGCCAGCAGCCCCCTATCCGGGACAGGGGGCCCGGGGCATCAGCCCCAGCATTTT. As protein: CASSPLSGTGGPGHQPQHF.

CDR3 nucleotide sequence: TGTGCCAGCAGTTCAATAGAAGGGGCGCAAACCGGGGAGCTGTTTTTT. As protein: CASSSIEGAQTGELFF. The chain is built from TRBV6-5 and TRBJ2-2, with D tentatively TRBD1 (5 bases). The CDR3 extends over 16 amino acids. V shed 4 bases and J shed 5 bases, with 17 bases lying between them. Germline CDR1 is MNHEY and CDR2 is SVGAGI.

The chain carries TRBV7-8 and TRBJ2-4; D possibly corresponds to TRBD1 (5 bases). V lost 1 base and J 2 bases, leaving 12 bases between the germline ends. Germline CDR1 and CDR2: SGHVS and FQNEAQ. The CDR3 sequence is 16 residues long. CDR3 amino acids: CASSLDRQGSKNIQYF. DNA for the CDR3: TGTGCCAGCAGCTTAGATCGTCAGGGTTCCAAAAACATTCAGTACTTC.